Each of the 8 T cell receptor beta chains below was sequenced from the same sample in a study of identical twins. MiXCR, run by TCRdb on the 5' RACE reads, gives a single entry per CDR3 protein. This table has about 920,000 distinct CDR3 sequences, over 9% appearing once. These data were likewise used in another study, on yellow fever vaccine responses in identical twins.

Material: PBMCs. Receptor source: a woman under 30 in good health.

The genes are TRBV6-1 and TRBJ2-6; TRBD2 is a possible D gene (8 bases). The CDR3 sequence is 17 residues long. Trimming removed 6 bases at V and 0 bases at J, with 15 bases between. Germline lookup yields CDR1 MNHNS and CDR2 SASEGT. CDR3 sequence: CASSPGGGFSGANVLTF. CDR3 nucleotide sequence: TGTGCCAGCAGCCCGGGAGGGGGCTTCTCTGGGGCCAACGTCCTGACTTTC.

The chain combines TRBV24-1 with TRBJ2-1; D remains ambiguous. The CDR3 is 16 residues long. Looked up from germline, CDR1 is KGHDR and CDR2 is SFDVKD. V lost 2 bases and J lost 0, with 10 bases in between. This CDR3 is CATSDSIAGSYNEQFF. CDR3 DNA sequence: TGTGCCACCAGTGATTCGATAGCAGGCTCCTACAATGAGCAGTTCTTC.

This clonotype came up a few times. This chain joins TRBV15 and TRBJ2-5; TRBD1 is a possible D gene (6 bases). The V end was cut by 0 bases, the J end by 3 bases, with 17 bases between. CDR3 length: 17 residues. The germline V gene encodes CDR1 LNHNV and CDR2 YYDKDF (reference sequence). The CDR3 sequence is CATSREGPGARKETQYF. The CDR3, as DNA: TGTGCCACCAGCAGAGAGGGTCCAGGGGCTAGAAAAGAGACCCAGTACTTC.

This clonotype was detected many times. The genes are TRBV7-2 and TRBJ1-1; D gene uncertain. This CDR3 spans 15 amino acids. V was clipped by 5 bases and J by 7 bases, with 20 bases between them. CDR1 and CDR2 from the germline V gene are SGHTA and FQGNSA. The CDR3 sequence is CASSPPVTRDGEAFF. DNA for the CDR3: TGTGCCAGCAGCCCGCCCGTTACCCGGGATGGTGAAGCTTTCTTT.

At least ten counts were recorded for this clonotype. The chain employs TRBV6-1 and TRBJ2-2, with 12 bases lining up with TRBD1. Trimming took 10 bases from V and 9 from J; bases not matched to a gene: 12. The CDR3 has 15 amino acids. The germline CDR1 and CDR2 sequences are MNHNS and SASEGT. The CDR3 protein is CATATGTGGGWELFF. The CDR3 nucleotides are TGTGCCACGGCCACCGGGACAGGGGGCGGATGGGAGCTGTTTTTT.

There are a few counts of this clonotype. The chain is built from TRBV7-8 and TRBJ2-1; 7 bases map to TRBD1. Looked up from germline, CDR1 is SGHVS and CDR2 is FQNEAQ. The CDR3 covers 15 residues. With 7 bases clipped from V and 8 bases from J, the junction kept 14 bases outside the gene matches. CDR3 nucleotide sequence: TGTGCCAGCAAGTATGGAGACAGGGTCTTCGATGAGCAGTTCTTC. As protein: CASKYGDRVFDEQFF.

The chain combines TRBV27 with TRBJ2-1; 12 positions agree with TRBD2. The CDR3 is 14 amino acids. Germline V gene lookup returns CDR1 MNHEY and CDR2 SMNVEV (reference sequence). Losses at the gene ends were 6 bases for V and 4 bases for J; bases not matched to a gene: 1. DNA of the CDR3: TGTGCCAGCAGACTAGCGGGAGGATACAATGAGCAGTTCTTC. Encoded protein: CASRLAGGYNEQFF.

This clonotype was observed many times. The chain has TRBV5-5 and TRBJ2-1; D is perhaps TRBD1 (7 bases). The ends were cut back, 4 bases at V and 8 bases at J, with 16 bases in the middle. The CDR3 length is 14 residues. CDR1 is SGHKS, CDR2 YYEKEE, per germline (reference sequence). CDR3 protein: CASSAGGTVHEQFF. DNA of the CDR3: TGTGCCAGCAGCGCCGGCGGGACAGTACATGAGCAGTTCTTC. The variable domain in full, completed from reference TRBV5-5 and TRBJ2-1, reads DAGVTQSPTHLIKTRGQQVTLRCSPISGHKSVSWYQQVLGQGPQFIFQYYEKEERGRGNFPDRFSARQFPNYSSELNVNALLLGDSALYLCASSAGGTVHEQFFGPGTRLTVL.